What follows describes a single T cell receptor (beta chain). Its antigen is not known. The data derive from a study of T cells in Graves' hyperthyroidism and ophthalmopathy. Template material for amplifying TCR beta CDR3 regions consisted of RNA transcripts. The primer set for the first-round RT-PCR of the TCR CDR3 was HTBI. TCRdb called the multiplex PCR reads again in MiXCR, with one record for every CDR3 protein. The sample yields over 250,000 distinct CDR3 sequences, approximately 13% seen once. Whole-study findings and limits: Most expanded thyroid clonotypes above 0.001 recurred in blood.

V shed 2 bases and J shed 2 bases, with 18 bases lying between them. This CDR3 contains 18 residues. Germline CDR1 and CDR2: WSHSY and SAAADI. Patients with ophthalmopathy all had a Clinical Activity Score of at least 3, a NOSPECS grade of at least 4 and duration under 3 months. Criteria for exclusion of patients were uncontrolled infection, other autoimmune disease, pregnancy or lactation. Orbital computed tomography, thyroid ultrasound, serum thyroxine and TRAb, and clinical symptoms together informed the diagnoses. The source material was blood. This TCR derives from a woman in her thirties or forties with Graves' ophthalmopathy. The V and J genes are TRBV10-2 and TRBJ2-2, with D uncertain. For the CDR3, the DNA is TGCGCCAGCAGTGAGACCATGCATGTGGACCCCAACACCGGGGAGCTGTTTTTT. Protein sequence: CASSETMHVDPNTGELFF.